This T cell receptor beta chain was observed in a study of cytomegalovirus exposure and HLA in healthy donors. Study details: Unique TCRs numbering approximately 80 million, obtained from HLA-typed donors, made up an early data release. The study placed less than 90% of its 398 genotyped donors in the Caucasian-associated ancestry cluster.

General study findings and limits: In presence/absence analyses, roughly uniform sequencing depth across donors was assumed. In an earlier analysis, in under 700 donors, most V segments appeared productive either ~90% or ~30% of the time.

The PCR was carried out with 60 Vbeta primers and 13 Jbeta primers. Sequencing was performed with immunoSEQ multiplex PCR; in TCRdb, only in-frame clones are kept and a portion is missing. This table has around 130,000 clones, approximately 82% appearing once. V was trimmed by 3 bases and J by 3 bases, leaving 11 bases between them. The CDR3 spans 14 residues. Germline loops: CDR1 SGHRS, CDR2 YFSETQ. This clone was seen a single time. Its antigen is as yet unknown. The TCR was taken from a woman aged 18-29 years in good health and CMV-seropositive. Sequenced input: PBMCs. The chain couples TRBV5-1 to TRBJ2-3, with TRBD1 as a possible D gene (5 bases). The CDR3 is CASSSGQGTDTQYF. CDR3 nucleotides: TGCGCCAGCAGCTCGGGCCAGGGAACAGATACGCAGTATTTT.